This passage covers 19 T cell receptor beta chains from one sample sequenced in a study of STAT3 mutations in large granular lymphocyte leukemia. Whole-study findings and limits: At least one immunodominant TCR beta clonotype appeared in every T-cell large granular lymphocyte leukemia patient.

No cognate antigen is known for these TCRs. Data came from immunoSEQ multiplex PCR; TCRdb stores just in-frame clones and leaves some out. The data hold approximately 22,000 clones, with about 94% observed a single time. Sequenced input: peripheral blood mononuclear cells. The receptors were sampled from a man aged 35-49 years with T-cell large granular lymphocyte leukemia. Some clones in this sample may be carry-over from other donors' samples.

The V and J genes are TRBV19 and TRBJ1-5; no clear D gene. Germline CDR1 and CDR2: LNHDA and SQIVND (reference sequence). V dropped 1 base and J dropped 5 bases, with 9 bases sitting between them. This CDR3 is built from 14 residues. Written as DNA, the CDR3 is TGTGCCAGTAGTATAGGGCAGCCTTATCAGCCCCAGCATTTT. Translation gives CASSIGQPYQPQHF.

The chain carries TRBV7-9 and TRBJ1-5, with unresolved D. Germline-derived CDR1 and CDR2 are SEHNR and FQNEAQ (reference sequence). The CDR3 has 12 amino acids. With 1 base removed from V and 9 bases from J, the gap between germline ends came to 7 bases. The CDR3 DNA reads as TGTGCCAGCAGCTTAGAAAGTGGGCCCCAGCATTTT. Protein product: CASSLESGPQHF. The full variable domain, with the rest looked up from reference TRBV7-9 and TRBJ1-5, is DTGVSQNPRHKITKRGQNVTFRCDPISEHNRLYWYRQTLGQGPEFLTYFQNEAQLEKSRLLSDRFSAERPKGSFSTLEIQRTEQGDSAMYLCASSLESGPQHFGDGTRLSIL.

This chain uses TRBV19 with TRBJ1-3, with no clear D. The CDR3 extends over 13 amino acids. V lost 6 bases and J 4 bases, leaving 10 bases between the germline ends. In germline, CDR1 is LNHDA, CDR2 SQIVND (reference sequence). CDR3 nucleotide sequence: TGTGCCAGTAGAAGAGCTCTCGGAAACACCATATATTTT. This translates into CASRRALGNTIYF.

The rearrangement uses TRBV7-2 and TRBJ2-3; TRBD2 might be the D (6 bases). Germline CDR1 and CDR2: SGHTA and FQGNSA. V lost 8 bases and J lost 1, with 16 bases in between. The CDR3 spans 15 residues. CDR3 region: CASQLAPSGTDTQYF. In DNA, the CDR3 is TGTGCCAGCCAACTGGCGCCTAGCGGCACAGATACGCAGTATTTT.

The chain has TRBV19 and TRBJ2-7; the D gene is possibly TRBD1 (6 bases). V was pared by 4 bases and J by 6 bases, with 10 bases between. The CDR3 contains 12 residues. Germline V lookup: CDR1 LNHDA, CDR2 SQIVND (reference sequence). In DNA form, the CDR3 reads TGTGCCAGTAGTAGGGACATGAGCGAGCAGTACTTC. This gives the protein CASSRDMSEQYF.

V is TRBV9 and J is TRBJ1-5; 9 bases align to TRBD1. The germline V gene encodes CDR1 SGDLS and CDR2 YYNGEE. The CDR3 has 17 amino acids. V lost 0 bases, J lost 8 bases, and 12 bases stayed unmatched. DNA for the CDR3: TGTGCCAGCAGCGTAGGCCCTTCAACAGGGGGCGTTGAGCCCCAGCATTTT. This gives the protein CASSVGPSTGGVEPQHF.

The chain joins TRBV5-1 to TRBJ2-1; weak D call: TRBD1 (6 bases). The V and J ends lost 4 bases and 7 bases respectively, with 21 bases between them. Germline assignment: CDR1 SGHRS and CDR2 YFSETQ. The CDR3 is 16 amino acids. The CDR3 sequence is CASSPGTRSLGNEQFF. CDR3 nucleotide sequence: TGCGCCAGCAGCCCGGGGACAAGGTCGTTAGGGAATGAGCAGTTCTTC.

The chain couples TRBV6-6 to TRBJ1-2; D call uncertain. The CDR3 sequence is 13 residues long. The germline V gene encodes CDR1 MNHNY and CDR2 SVGAGI (reference sequence). V was trimmed by 4 bases and J by 4 bases, leaving 10 bases between them. This CDR3 reads CASSSADIYGYTF. The CDR3 DNA sequence: TGTGCCAGCAGTTCGGCCGATATCTATGGCTACACCTTC.

The rearrangement links TRBV5-1 to TRBJ2-5; 11 bases agree with TRBD2. V shed 4 bases, J shed 3 bases, and the junction held 8 bases outside the gene matches. The V gene's germline CDR1 is SGHRS and CDR2 YFSETQ. The CDR3 runs 16 residues. This CDR3 is CASSMGLADAEETQYF. Here the CDR3 DNA reads TGCGCCAGCAGCATGGGACTAGCGGACGCAGAAGAGACCCAGTACTTC.

This chain joins TRBV19 and TRBJ1-2, with unresolved D. Trimming removed 2 bases at V and 7 bases at J, with 14 bases between. The CDR3 covers 14 residues. Germline V CDR1 and CDR2: LNHDA, SQIVND (reference sequence). The CDR3 DNA reads TGTGCCAGTAGTATACCAGAGGGTTTTGCTGGCTACACCTTC. Protein sequence: CASSIPEGFAGYTF.

V and J are TRBV4-3 and TRBJ2-7; 8 bases match TRBD2. V was clipped by 1 base and J by 3 bases; unmatched bases: 8. Per the germline V gene, CDR1 is LGHNA and CDR2 is YSLEER. CDR3 length: 16 amino acids. CDR3 DNA sequence: TGCGCCAGCAGCCAAGTGGTGACGGGGGGGTTCTACGAGCAGTACTTC. This sequence encodes CASSQVVTGGFYEQYF.

The chain uses TRBV5-8 and TRBJ2-5; TRBD2 might be the D (6 bases). CDR1 is SGHTS, CDR2 YDEGEE, per germline. V was shortened by 1 base and J by 4 bases, with 11 bases between the two germline ends. CDR3 length equals 14 residues. The CDR3 coding sequence is TGTGCCAGCAGCTTGCGAGCGGGTGGAGAGACCCAGTACTTC. As protein: CASSLRAGGETQYF.

The J gene is TRBJ2-3, the V gene TRBV18; D call uncertain. V was pared by 2 bases and J by 1 base, with 7 bases between. Germline CDR1 and CDR2: KGHSH and LQKENI. This CDR3 has 14 amino acids. CDR3 nucleotide sequence: TGTGCCAGCTCACCAGGGGTGGGCACAGATACGCAGTATTTT. It translates to CASSPGVGTDTQYF.

V is TRBV27 and J is TRBJ2-2, with D possibly TRBD1 on 7 matching bases. This CDR3 contains 15 residues. The V end lost 2 bases, the J end lost 6 bases, and 13 bases lay between the germline ends. Germline CDR1 is MNHEY and CDR2 is SMNVEV (reference sequence). The CDR3 loop is CASSLRGGGPGELFF. The CDR3 DNA sequence: TGTGCCAGCAGTTTAAGAGGAGGGGGCCCCGGGGAGCTGTTTTTT.

V and J are TRBV7-9 and TRBJ2-3; 10 positions agree with TRBD1. Germline V lookup: CDR1 SEHNR, CDR2 FQNEAQ (reference sequence). V trimming: 4 bases; J trimming: 3 bases; junction bases outside the gene matches: 10. This CDR3 is 17 amino acids long. CDR3 sequence (DNA): TGTGCCAGCAGCTATGATCCCCGGACAGGGGGGACAGATACGCAGTATTTT. It codes for CASSYDPRTGGTDTQYF. Using reference TRBV7-9 and TRBJ2-3 for the parts outside the CDR3, the full variable domain is DTGVSQNPRHKITKRGQNVTFRCDPISEHNRLYWYRQTLGQGPEFLTYFQNEAQLEKSRLLSDRFSAERPKGSFSTLEIQRTEQGDSAMYLCASSYDPRTGGTDTQYFGPGTRLTVL.

The chain uses TRBV28 and TRBJ1-2, with 7 positions matching TRBD1. With V trimmed by 6 bases and J by 3 bases, 7 bases remained unmatched. CDR1 and CDR2 from the germline V gene are MDHEN and SYDVKM. The CDR3 is 14 amino acids. The CDR3: CASRPGTAYYGYTF. The CDR3 bases are TGTGCCAGCAGACCAGGGACAGCCTACTATGGCTACACCTTC.

The rearrangement links TRBV30 to TRBJ1-2; D remains ambiguous. This CDR3 spans 14 amino acids. Germline V lookup: CDR1 GTSNPN, CDR2 SVGIG (reference sequence). V dropped 4 bases and J dropped 3 bases, with 15 bases sitting between them. This chain's CDR3 is CAWNTQANHYGYTF. In DNA, the CDR3 is TGTGCCTGGAACACCCAGGCGAACCACTATGGCTACACCTTC.

The CDR3 nucleotides read TGTGCCAGCAGAAGTGGCAAGAACACTGAAGCTTTCTTT. It specifies CASRSGKNTEAFF. V is TRBV7-9 and J is TRBJ1-1, with D uncertain. Germline lookup yields CDR1 SEHNR and CDR2 FQNEAQ (reference sequence). Trimming shortened V by 6 bases and J by 1 base, and 9 bases separated the two germline ends. This CDR3 comprises 13 residues.

This clone appeared a single time. This chain joins TRBV6-5 and TRBJ1-2; D is uncertain. This CDR3 spans 12 amino acids. The germline CDR1 and CDR2 sequences are MNHEY and SVGAGI. V gave up 6 bases and J gave up 4 bases, with 9 bases separating them. CDR3 sequence: CASSPGVYGYTF. The CDR3 DNA is TGTGCCAGCAGCCCCGGGGTCTATGGCTACACCTTC.